This TCR beta chain was recorded in a study of breast tumors, draining lymph nodes, adjacent tissues. This clonotype was recorded at least ten times. The CDR3 runs 13 residues. The V gene's germline CDR1 is SGHDT and CDR2 YYEEEE. Trimming shortened V by 0 bases and J by 6 bases, and 6 bases separated the two germline ends. TCRdb ran MiXCR on the multiplex PCR reads and lists one entry per CDR3 protein. The sample lists around 140,000 distinct CDR3 sequences; about 33% were seen once. Breast cancer patients provided tissue from their axillary draining lymph nodes. The sequence was collected from a female donor with breast cancer. Some clones in this sample may be carry-over from other donors' samples. The rearrangement joins TRBV5-6 to TRBJ2-2; no firm D call. The sequenced sample was axillary lymph node tissue. The CDR3 DNA follows: TGTGCCAGCAGCTTGGAGCAGGCCGGGGAGCTGTTTTTT. Its protein is CASSLEQAGELFF.